This TCR beta chain derives from a study of T cell clonality in common variable immunodeficiency. Study-level findings and limits: In common variable immunodeficiency, TCR beta chains reportedly carried fewer deletions and N-nucleotide insertions.

This clone occurred many times. What it binds is not known. Profiling relied on immunoSEQ multiplex PCR, and the TCRdb table lists in-frame clones only, not all of them. This repertoire lists about 33,000 clones without singletons; 5% to 7% sits in the top ten. The TCR was taken from a human donor with common variable immunodeficiency. The specimen was peripheral blood mononuclear cells.

The CDR3 loop reads CAWSRGGENYGYTF. CDR3 bases read: TGTGCCTGGAGTCGAGGGGGTGAAAACTATGGC. The chain carries TRBV30 and TRBJ1-2; D is perhaps TRBD1 (6 bases). The CDR3 end lies 3 residues beyond the end of the read and is filled in from the germline J gene. The CDR3 spans 14 residues. Germline-derived CDR1 and CDR2 are GTSNPN and SVGIG (reference sequence). V dropped 2 bases and J dropped 2 bases, with 12 bases sitting between them.